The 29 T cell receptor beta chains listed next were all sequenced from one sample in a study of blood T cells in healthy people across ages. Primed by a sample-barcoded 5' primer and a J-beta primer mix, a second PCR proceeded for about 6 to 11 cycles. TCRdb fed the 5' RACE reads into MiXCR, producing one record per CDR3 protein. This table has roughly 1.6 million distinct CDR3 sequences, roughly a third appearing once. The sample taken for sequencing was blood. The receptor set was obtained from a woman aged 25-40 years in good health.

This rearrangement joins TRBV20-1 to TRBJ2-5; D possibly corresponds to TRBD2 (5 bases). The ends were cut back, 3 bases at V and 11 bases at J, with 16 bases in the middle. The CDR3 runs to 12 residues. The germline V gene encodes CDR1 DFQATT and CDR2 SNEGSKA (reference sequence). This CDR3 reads CSASFSSREQYF. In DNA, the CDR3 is TGCAGTGCTAGCTTCTCTTCGAGGGAGCAGTACTTC.

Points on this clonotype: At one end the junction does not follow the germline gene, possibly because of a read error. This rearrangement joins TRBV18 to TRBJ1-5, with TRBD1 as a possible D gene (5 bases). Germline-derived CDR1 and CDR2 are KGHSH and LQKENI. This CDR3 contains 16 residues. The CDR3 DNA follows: TGTGCCAGCCCACCCGTACAGGACTATAGCAATCAGTCCCAGCATTTT. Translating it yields CASPPVQDYSNQSQHF.

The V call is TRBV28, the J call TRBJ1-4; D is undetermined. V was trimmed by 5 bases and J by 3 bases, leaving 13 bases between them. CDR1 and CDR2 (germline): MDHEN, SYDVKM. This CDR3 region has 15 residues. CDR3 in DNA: TGTGCCAGCAGTATTGCAGGCGTCTCTAATGAAAAACTGTTTTTT. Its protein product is CASSIAGVSNEKLFF.

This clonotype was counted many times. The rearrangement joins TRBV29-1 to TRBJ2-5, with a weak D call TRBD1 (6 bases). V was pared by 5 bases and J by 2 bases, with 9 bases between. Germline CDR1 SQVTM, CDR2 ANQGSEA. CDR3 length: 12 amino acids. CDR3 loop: CSVFTGQETQYF. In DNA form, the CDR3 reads TGCAGCGTTTTTACAGGGCAAGAGACCCAGTACTTC.

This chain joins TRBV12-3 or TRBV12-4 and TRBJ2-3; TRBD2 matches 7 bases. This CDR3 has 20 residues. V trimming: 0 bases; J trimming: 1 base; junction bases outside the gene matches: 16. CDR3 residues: CASSLASPGQRAGGTDTQYF. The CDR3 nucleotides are TGTGCCAGCAGTTTAGCCAGTCCCGGGCAGCGGGCGGGGGGCACAGATACGCAGTATTTT.

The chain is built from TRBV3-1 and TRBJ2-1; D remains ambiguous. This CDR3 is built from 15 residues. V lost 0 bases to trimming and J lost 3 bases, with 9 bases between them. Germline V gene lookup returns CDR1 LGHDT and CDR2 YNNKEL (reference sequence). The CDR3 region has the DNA TGTGCCAGCAGCCAAGATTGGGCGCTCTACAATGAGCAGTTCTTC. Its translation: CASSQDWALYNEQFF.

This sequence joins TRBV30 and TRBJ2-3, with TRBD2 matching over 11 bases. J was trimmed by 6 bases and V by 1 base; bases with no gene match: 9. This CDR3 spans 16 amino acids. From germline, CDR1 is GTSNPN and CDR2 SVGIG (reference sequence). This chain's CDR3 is CAWSASIAGGTDTQYF. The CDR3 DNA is TGTGCCTGGAGTGCCTCCATAGCGGGGGGGACCGATACGCAGTATTTT.

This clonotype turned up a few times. The CDR3, as DNA: TGCAGTGCTAGAGATTCAGGGACAGGGATAAGCGGCTACACCTTC. Its protein is CSARDSGTGISGYTF. The chain has TRBV20-1 and TRBJ1-2; TRBD1 agrees at 9 bases. CDR3 length equals 15 residues. Germline V gene data show CDR1 as DFQATT and CDR2 as SNEGSKA (reference sequence). Losses at the gene ends were 0 bases for V and 8 bases for J; bases not matched to a gene: 10.

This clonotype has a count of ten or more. CDR3 coding DNA: TGTGCCAGCAGCTTGGACAGGTTCCCCTACGAGCAGTACTTC. Amino acid sequence: CASSLDRFPYEQYF. The chain combines TRBV5-4 with TRBJ2-7, with D possibly being TRBD1 (5 bases). The CDR3 covers 14 residues. Trimming took off 0 bases at V and 2 bases at J, with 9 bases between the two ends. Germline V lookup: CDR1 SGHNT, CDR2 YYREEE (reference sequence).

In nucleotides, the CDR3 is TGCAGTGCCCTAAGACAGGGGGCTACCGGGGAGCTGTTTTTT. It encodes CSALRQGATGELFF. V usage is TRBV20-1 and J usage is TRBJ2-2, with 10 bases aligning to TRBD1. Germline-derived CDR1 and CDR2 are DFQATT and SNEGSKA (reference sequence). Trimming removed 6 bases from V and 5 bases from J; junction bases left unmatched: 6. This CDR3 has 14 residues.

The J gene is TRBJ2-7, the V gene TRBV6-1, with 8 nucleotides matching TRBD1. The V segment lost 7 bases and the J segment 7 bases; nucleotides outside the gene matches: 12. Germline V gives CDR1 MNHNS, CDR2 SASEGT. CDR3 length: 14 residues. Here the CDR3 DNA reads TGTGCCAGCACGGGAAGGGACAGGATCGGTGAGCAGTACTTC. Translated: CASTGRDRIGEQYF.

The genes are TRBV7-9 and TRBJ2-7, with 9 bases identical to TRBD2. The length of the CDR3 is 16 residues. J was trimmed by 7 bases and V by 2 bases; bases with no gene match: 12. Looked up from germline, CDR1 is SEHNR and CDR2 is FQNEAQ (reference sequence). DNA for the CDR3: TGTGCCAGCAGCTTAAATATTCTAGCGGGATACAATGAGCAGTACTTC. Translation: CASSLNILAGYNEQYF.

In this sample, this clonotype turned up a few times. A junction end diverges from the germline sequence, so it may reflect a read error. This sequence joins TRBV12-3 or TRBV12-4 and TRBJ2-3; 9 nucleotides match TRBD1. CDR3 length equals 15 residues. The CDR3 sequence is CASRGDRVPPDTQYF. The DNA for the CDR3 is TGTGCCAGCAGAGGGGACAGGGTGCCTCCAGATACGCAATATTTT.

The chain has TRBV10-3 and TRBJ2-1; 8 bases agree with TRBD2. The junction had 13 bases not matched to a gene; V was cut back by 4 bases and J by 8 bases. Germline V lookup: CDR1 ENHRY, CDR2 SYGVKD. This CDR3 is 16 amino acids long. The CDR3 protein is CAISVIERRGDYEQFF. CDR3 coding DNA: TGTGCCATCAGTGTGATTGAGCGGCGGGGGGATTATGAGCAGTTCTTC.

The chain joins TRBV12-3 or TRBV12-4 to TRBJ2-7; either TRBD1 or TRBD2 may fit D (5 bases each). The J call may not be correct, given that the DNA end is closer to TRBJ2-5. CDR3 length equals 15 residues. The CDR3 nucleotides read TGTGCCAGCAGTTTCGGGACCGACCAAAGGCAGACCCAGTACTTC. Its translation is CASSFGTDQRQTQYF.

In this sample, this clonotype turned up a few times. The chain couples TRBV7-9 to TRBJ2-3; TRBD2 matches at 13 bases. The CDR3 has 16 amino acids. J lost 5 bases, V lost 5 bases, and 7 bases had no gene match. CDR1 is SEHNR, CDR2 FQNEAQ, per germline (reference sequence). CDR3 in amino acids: CASSELAGGQVDTQYF. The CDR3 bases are TGTGCCAGCAGCGAACTAGCGGGGGGGCAAGTAGATACGCAGTATTTT. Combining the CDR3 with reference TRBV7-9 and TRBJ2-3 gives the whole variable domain DTGVSQNPRHKITKRGQNVTFRCDPISEHNRLYWYRQTLGQGPEFLTYFQNEAQLEKSRLLSDRFSAERPKGSFSTLEIQRTEQGDSAMYLCASSELAGGQVDTQYFGPGTRLTVL.

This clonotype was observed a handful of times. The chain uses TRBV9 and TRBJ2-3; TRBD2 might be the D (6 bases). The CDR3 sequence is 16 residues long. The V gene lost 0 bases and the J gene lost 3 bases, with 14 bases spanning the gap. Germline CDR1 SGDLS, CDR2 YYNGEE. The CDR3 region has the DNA TGTGCCAGCAGCGTAGGGGACGGGAGTGGAACAGATACGCAGTATTTT. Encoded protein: CASSVGDGSGTDTQYF.

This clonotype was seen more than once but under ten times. In DNA form, the CDR3 reads TGTGCCAGCTCACCACCTTTTCCGGGAACCAGACTCAATGAGCAGTTCTTC. Amino acids: CASSPPFPGTRLNEQFF. J is TRBJ2-1 and V is TRBV18, with a weak D call TRBD2 (5 bases). V was pared by 0 bases and J by 6 bases, with 18 bases between. CDR3 length equals 17 residues. CDR1 is KGHSH and CDR2 is LQKENI in the germline V gene. The variable domain in full, completed from reference TRBV18 and TRBJ2-1, reads NAGVMQNPRHLVRRRGQEARLRCSPMKGHSHVYWYRQLPEEGLKFMVYLQKENIIDESGMPKERFSAEFPKEGPSILRIQQVVRGDSAAYFCASSPPFPGTRLNEQFFGPGTRLTVL.

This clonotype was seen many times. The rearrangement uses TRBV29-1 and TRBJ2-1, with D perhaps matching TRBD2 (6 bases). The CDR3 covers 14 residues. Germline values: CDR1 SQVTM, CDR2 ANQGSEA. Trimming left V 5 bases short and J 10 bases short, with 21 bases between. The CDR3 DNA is TGCAGCGTTTCCGGGACTCACGCTTCAGGAGAGCAGTTCTTC. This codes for CSVSGTHASGEQFF.

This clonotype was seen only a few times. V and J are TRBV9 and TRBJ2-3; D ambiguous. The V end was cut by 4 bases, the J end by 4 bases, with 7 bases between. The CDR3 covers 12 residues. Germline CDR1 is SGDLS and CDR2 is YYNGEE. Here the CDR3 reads CASSTESDTQYF. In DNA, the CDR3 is TGTGCCAGCAGCACAGAGTCAGATACGCAGTATTTT.

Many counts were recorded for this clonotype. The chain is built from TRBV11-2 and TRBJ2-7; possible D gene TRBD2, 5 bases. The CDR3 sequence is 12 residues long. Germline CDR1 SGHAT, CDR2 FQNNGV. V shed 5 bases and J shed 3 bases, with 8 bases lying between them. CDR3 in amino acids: CASSPGFYEQYF. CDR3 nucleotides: TGTGCCAGCAGCCCGGGGTTCTACGAGCAGTACTTC.

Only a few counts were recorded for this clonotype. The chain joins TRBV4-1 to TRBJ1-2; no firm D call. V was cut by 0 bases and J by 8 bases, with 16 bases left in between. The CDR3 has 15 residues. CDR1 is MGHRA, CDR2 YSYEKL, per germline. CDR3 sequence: CASSQEGSSRRGYTF. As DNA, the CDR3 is TGCGCCAGCAGCCAAGAAGGCAGCTCGAGGAGGGGCTACACCTTC.

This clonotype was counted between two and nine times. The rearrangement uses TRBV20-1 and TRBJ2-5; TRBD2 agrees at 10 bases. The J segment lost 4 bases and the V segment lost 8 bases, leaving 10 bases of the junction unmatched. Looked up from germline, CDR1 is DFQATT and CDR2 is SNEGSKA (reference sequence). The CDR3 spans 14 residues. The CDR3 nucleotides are TGCAGTTCCAGCGGAGCGGGAGGGGTAGAGACCCAGTACTTC. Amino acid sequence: CSSSGAGGVETQYF.

Written as DNA, the CDR3 is TGTGCCAGCAGCTTGGGCAGGGGGCCACGTAACACCGGGGAGCTGTTTTTT. It yields the protein CASSLGRGPRNTGELFF. The rearrangement joins TRBV5-6 to TRBJ2-2; 8 bases are a match to TRBD1. Germline assignment: CDR1 SGHDT and CDR2 YYEEEE. The J segment lost 2 bases and the V segment lost 0 bases, leaving 6 bases of the junction unmatched. The CDR3 has 17 amino acids.

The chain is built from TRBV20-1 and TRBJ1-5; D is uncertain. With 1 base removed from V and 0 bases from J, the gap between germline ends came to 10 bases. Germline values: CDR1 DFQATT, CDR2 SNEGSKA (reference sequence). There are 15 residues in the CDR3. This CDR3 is CSARVTHGSNQPQHF. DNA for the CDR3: TGCAGTGCTAGAGTGACGCACGGTAGCAATCAGCCCCAGCATTTT.

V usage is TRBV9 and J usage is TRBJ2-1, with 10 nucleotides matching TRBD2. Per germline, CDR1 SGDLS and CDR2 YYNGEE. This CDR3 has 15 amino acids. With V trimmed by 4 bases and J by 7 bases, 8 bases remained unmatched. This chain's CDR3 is CASSISGGWMNEQFF. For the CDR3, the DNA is TGTGCCAGCAGCATTAGCGGGGGGTGGATGAATGAGCAGTTCTTC.

The CDR3 is CAISQDPIGEQFF. The CDR3 DNA reads TGTGCCATCAGTCAAGACCCTATCGGAGAGCAGTTCTTC. This chain joins TRBV10-3 and TRBJ2-1; D is unresolved. Germline CDR1 ENHRY, CDR2 SYGVKD. The CDR3 length is 13 residues. V lost 5 bases, J lost 10 bases, and 15 bases lay in between.

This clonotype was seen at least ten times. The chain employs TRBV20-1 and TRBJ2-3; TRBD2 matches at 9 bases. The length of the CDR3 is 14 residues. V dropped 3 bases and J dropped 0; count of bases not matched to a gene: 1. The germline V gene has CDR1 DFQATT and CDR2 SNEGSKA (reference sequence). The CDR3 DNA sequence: TGCAGTGCTAGGCTAGCGGGGAGCACAGATACGCAGTATTTT. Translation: CSARLAGSTDTQYF.

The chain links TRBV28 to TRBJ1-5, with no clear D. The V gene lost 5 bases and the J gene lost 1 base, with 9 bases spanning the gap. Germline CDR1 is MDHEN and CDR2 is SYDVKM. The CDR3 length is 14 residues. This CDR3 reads CASSQTRSNQPQHF. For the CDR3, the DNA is TGTGCCAGCAGTCAGACCAGGAGCAATCAGCCCCAGCATTTT.